Presented here are 26 T cell receptor beta chains from one specimen sequenced in a study of technical replicates of blood from a few donors. The protocol was immunoSEQ multiplex PCR, while the TCRdb copy is restricted to in-frame clones and leaves out a portion. Altogether 60,000 to 85,000 clones are present, more than 85% being singletons, with the ten largest covering around 0.42%. The sequencing input was T cells isolated from PBMCs. The receptors here all came from a human donor in good health.

A single count supports this clone. The chain combines TRBV9 with TRBJ2-7; D remains unclear. V was clipped by 0 bases and J by 4 bases, with 8 bases between them. Germline V CDR1 and CDR2: SGDLS, YYNGEE. The CDR3 extends over 13 amino acids. As DNA, the CDR3 is TGTGCCAGCAGCGTAGGACTGATGTACGAGCAGTACTTC. It encodes CASSVGLMYEQYF.

J is TRBJ2-7 and V is TRBV19; D possibly corresponds to TRBD2 (6 bases). The V end lost 5 bases, the J end lost 2 bases, and 16 bases lay between the germline ends. The CDR3 loop spans 15 amino acids. CDR1 and CDR2 (germline): LNHDA, SQIVND (reference sequence). The CDR3 DNA reads as TGTGCCAGTAGTTCGACATGGGACTTTACCTACGAGCAGTACTTC. It yields the protein CASSSTWDFTYEQYF. Variable domain in full (rest from reference TRBV19 and TRBJ2-7): DGGITQSPKYLFRKEGQNVTLSCEQNLNHDAMYWYRQDPGQGLRLIYYSQIVNDFQKGDIAEGYSVSREKKESFPLTVTSAQKNPTAFYLCASSSTWDFTYEQYFGPGTRLTVT.

V is TRBV7-9 and J is TRBJ2-1; no clear D gene. CDR3 length equals 11 residues. V lost 2 bases, J lost 9 bases, and 5 bases lay in between. The V gene's germline CDR1 is SEHNR and CDR2 FQNEAQ (reference sequence). The CDR3 here is CASSLSFEQFF. The CDR3, as DNA: TGTGCCAGCAGCTTATCCTTTGAGCAGTTCTTC.

This clone was recorded only once. J is TRBJ2-7 and V is TRBV28; TRBD2 aligns across 13 bases. The CDR3 loop spans 18 amino acids. V was clipped by 3 bases and J by 3 bases; unmatched bases: 11. Germline values: CDR1 MDHEN, CDR2 SYDVKM. Here the CDR3 reads CASSFHGLAGVVFYEQYF. The CDR3 bases are TGTGCCAGCAGTTTTCACGGACTAGCGGGAGTGGTTTTCTACGAGCAGTACTTC.

The chain combines TRBV27 with TRBJ2-7; D is perhaps TRBD1 (5 bases). The CDR3 is 15 residues long. Per the germline V gene, CDR1 is MNHEY and CDR2 is SMNVEV (reference sequence). Trimming took off 5 bases at V and 2 bases at J, with 16 bases between the two ends. CDR3: CASSLFAGSPYEQYF. DNA of the CDR3: TGTGCCAGCAGTCTTTTCGCAGGGTCACCCTACGAGCAGTACTTC.

The chain is built from TRBV5-1 and TRBJ2-7, with a possible D match to TRBD2 (6 bases). Trimming shortened V by 1 base and J by 7 bases, and 18 bases separated the two germline ends. The V gene's germline CDR1 is SGHRS and CDR2 YFSETQ. There are 15 residues in the CDR3. CDR3 nucleotide sequence: TGCGCCAGCAGCTTGATAGGACTACTCGGGGGAGAGCAGTACTTC. This codes for CASSLIGLLGGEQYF.

This chain connects TRBV9 to TRBJ2-7; TRBD2 matches at 8 bases. The V segment lost 0 bases and the J segment 5 bases; nucleotides outside the gene matches: 13. The CDR3 totals 17 residues. CDR1 and CDR2 (germline): SGDLS, YYNGEE. As DNA, the CDR3 is TGTGCCAGCAGCGTAGAGGGAGAGGGGCGGGAGGAAAACGAGCAGTACTTC. It encodes CASSVEGEGREENEQYF. Full variable domain (rest looked up from reference TRBV9 and TRBJ2-7): DSGVTQTPKHLITATGQRVTLRCSPRSGDLSVYWYQQSLDQGLQFLIQYYNGEERAKGNILERFSAQQFPDLHSELNLSSLELGDSALYFCASSVEGEGREENEQYFGPGTRLTVT.

The chain combines TRBV28 with TRBJ2-7; the D gene is possibly TRBD1 (6 bases). The CDR3 loop spans 13 amino acids. In germline, CDR1 is MDHEN, CDR2 SYDVKM. Trimming pared 5 bases from V and 6 bases from J, leaving 14 bases between. The CDR3 is CASSLYREREQYF. The CDR3 DNA sequence: TGTGCCAGCAGTCTCTACAGGGAGCGCGAGCAGTACTTC.

This chain connects TRBV19 to TRBJ1-1; D unresolved. CDR1 is LNHDA, CDR2 SQIVND, per germline (reference sequence). The CDR3 runs 13 residues. Trimming took off 9 bases at V and 0 bases at J, with 11 bases between the two ends. The CDR3 nucleotides read TGTGCCAGCCTACAGAGACTGAACACTGAAGCTTTCTTT. It encodes CASLQRLNTEAFF.

The chain uses TRBV7-9 and TRBJ2-7, with TRBD2 matching over 8 bases. Trimming cost V 6 bases and J 2 bases; bases outside gene matches: 18. The CDR3 sequence is 18 residues long. Germline CDR1 reads SEHNR; CDR2 reads FQNEAQ (reference sequence). The CDR3: CASSSRGDGLRGTYEQYF. The DNA for the CDR3 is TGTGCCAGCAGTTCGCGGGGGGACGGGCTTCGGGGCACCTACGAGCAGTACTTC.

This rearrangement joins TRBV13 to TRBJ2-5; the D gene is possibly TRBD1 (6 bases). The CDR3 spans 14 residues. The germline V gene has CDR1 PRHDT and CDR2 FYEKMQ (reference sequence). The V gene lost 7 bases and the J gene lost 3 bases, with 15 bases spanning the gap. CDR3 DNA sequence: TGTGCCAGCACCCACAGGGTGACTAAAGAGACCCAGTACTTC. Protein sequence: CASTHRVTKETQYF.

The gene calls are TRBV2 and TRBJ1-3; no firm D call. The CDR3 loop spans 12 amino acids. Germline CDR1 reads SNHLY; CDR2 reads FYNNEI. V lost 7 bases and J lost 0, with 4 bases in between. CDR3 residues: CASKHSGNTIYF. The CDR3 DNA reads as TGTGCCAGCAAGCACTCTGGAAACACCATATATTTT. The full variable domain, in which reference TRBV2 and TRBJ1-3 provide the parts outside the CDR3, is EPEVTQTPSHQVTQMGQEVILRCVPISNHLYFYWYRQILGQKVEFLVSFYNNEISEKSEIFDDQFSVERPDGSNFTLKIRSTKLEDSAMYFCASKHSGNTIYFGEGSWLTVV.

A remark on this clone: An end of the junction does not agree with germline; a read error may underlie this. This chain links TRBV7-7 with TRBJ2-5; 14 nucleotides agree with TRBD2. The CDR3 runs to 17 residues. CDR1 is SSHAT and CDR2 is FNYEAQ in the germline V gene (reference sequence). The CDR3 sequence: CASSLGGLAGAQETQYF. CDR3 sequence (DNA): TGTGCTAGCAGCTTAGGGGGACTAGCGGGAGCCCAAGAGACCCAGTACTTC.

The V call is TRBV30, the J call TRBJ1-2; 7 bases match TRBD1. Germline V gene lookup returns CDR1 GTSNPN and CDR2 SVGIG (reference sequence). With V trimmed by 3 bases and J by 13 bases, 11 bases remained unmatched. CDR3 length equals 12 residues. The CDR3 DNA sequence: TGTGCCTGGAGCTATCGGACAGGCTCGAGCACCTTC. It translates to CAWSYRTGSSTF.

This rearrangement joins TRBV21-1 to TRBJ2-7; the table assigns TRBD1, which was not confirmed against the DNA. TRBV21-1 is a pseudogene segment. The CDR3 covers 16 residues. CDR3 coding DNA: TGTGCCAGCAGCAATTCTGGTCGGGACAGCTCCTACGAGCAGTACTTC. Translating it yields CASSNSGRDSSYEQYF.

The rearrangement uses TRBV28 and TRBJ2-7, with TRBD2 matching over 7 bases. Germline CDR1 MDHEN, CDR2 SYDVKM. This CDR3 contains 14 residues. J was trimmed by 4 bases and V by 7 bases; bases with no gene match: 10. The CDR3 DNA reads TGTGCCAGCATTCAAGCGGGGTATTGGTACGAGCAGTACTTC. This sequence encodes CASIQAGYWYEQYF.

The CDR3, as DNA: TGCGCCAGCAGCCAAGTGATAGCGGGTGTATACGAGCAGTACTTC. Translating it yields CASSQVIAGVYEQYF. The genes are TRBV4-1 and TRBJ2-7; 7 nucleotides match TRBD2. Germline V gene lookup returns CDR1 MGHRA and CDR2 YSYEKL. CDR3 length: 15 amino acids. After removal of 1 base from V and 4 bases from J, the junction contained 7 bases not matched to a gene.

J is TRBJ2-5 and V is TRBV6-1, with D possibly matching TRBD2 (6 bases). The CDR3 is 13 amino acids. Germline lookup yields CDR1 MNHNS and CDR2 SASEGT. V lost 6 bases to trimming and J lost 3 bases, with 11 bases between them. The CDR3 here is CASRFSGEETQYF. The CDR3 coding sequence is TGTGCCAGCAGGTTTTCGGGAGAAGAGACCCAGTACTTC.

This chain joins TRBV28 and TRBJ2-5, with D possibly TRBD1 on 5 matching bases. The CDR3 length is 15 residues. The V end was cut by 4 bases, the J end by 2 bases, with 14 bases between. Looked up from germline, CDR1 is MDHEN and CDR2 is SYDVKM. CDR3 DNA sequence: TGTGCCAGCAGTTCCCTACCGGACACTCAAGAGACCCAGTACTTC. It encodes CASSSLPDTQETQYF.

This chain links TRBV10-3 with TRBJ2-1; the match to TRBD2 covers 12 bases. V shed 8 bases, J shed 8 bases, and the junction held 7 bases outside the gene matches. The CDR3 sequence is 14 residues long. From germline, CDR1 is ENHRY and CDR2 SYGVKD. The CDR3, as DNA: TGTGCCATCGCGACTAGCGGGAGTACGGATGAGCAGTTCTTC. Amino acids: CAIATSGSTDEQFF.

The chain combines TRBV28 with TRBJ1-4, with 7 bases fitting TRBD1. This CDR3 is built from 15 residues. V shed 10 bases, J shed 3 bases, and the junction held 11 bases outside the gene matches. Looked up from germline, CDR1 is MDHEN and CDR2 is SYDVKM. CDR3 coding DNA: TGTGCCATCCGGGAACCCACAGGGGCTAATGAAAAACTGTTTTTT. This translates into CAIREPTGANEKLFF.

This clone was detected only once. V usage is TRBV19 and J usage is TRBJ2-5; D perhaps matches TRBD2 (6 bases). Germline assignment: CDR1 LNHDA and CDR2 SQIVND (reference sequence). This CDR3 is built from 14 residues. V lost 1 base, J lost 2 bases, and 8 bases lay in between. DNA of the CDR3: TGTGCCAGTAGTATAGGCCGGGGGCAAGAGACCCAGTACTTC. Amino acid sequence: CASSIGRGQETQYF.

The rearrangement uses TRBV29-1 and TRBJ2-2, with 10 bases aligning to TRBD1. Germline V gene data show CDR1 as SQVTM and CDR2 as ANQGSEA. There are 15 residues in the CDR3. Trimming cost V 8 bases and J 5 bases; bases outside gene matches: 11. The CDR3 DNA follows: TGCAGCACTGGGGACCGACAGGGGGCGACCGGGGAGCTGTTTTTT. Residues: CSTGDRQGATGELFF.

The V call is TRBV5-4, the J call TRBJ2-7; D possibly corresponds to TRBD1 (5 bases). CDR1 SGHNT and CDR2 YYREEE come from the germline V gene (reference sequence). CDR3 length: 16 amino acids. Between the trimmed V and J ends, which lost 0 bases and 7 bases, there was a span of 20 bases. CDR3 region: CASSLEGPRAGWEQYF. CDR3 coding DNA: TGTGCCAGCAGCTTGGAGGGTCCTAGGGCAGGGTGGGAGCAGTACTTC. Full variable domain (outside the CDR3, taken from reference TRBV5-4 and TRBJ2-7): ETGVTQSPTHLIKTRGQQVTLRCSSQSGHNTVSWYQQALGQGPQFIFQYYREEENGRGNFPPRFSGLQFPNYSSELNVNALELDDSALYLCASSLEGPRAGWEQYFGPGTRLTVT.

V is TRBV30 and J is TRBJ1-2; 7 bases line up with TRBD1. With 1 base clipped from V and 0 bases from J, the junction kept 5 bases outside the gene matches. The CDR3 spans 15 residues. Per germline, CDR1 GTSNPN and CDR2 SVGIG (reference sequence). The CDR3 bases are TGTGCCTGGAGTGCCTTAACAGGGGCTAACTATGGCTACACCTTC. Amino acids: CAWSALTGANYGYTF.

This clone was picked up many times. This chain uses TRBV7-3 with TRBJ2-7; TRBD1 agrees at 7 bases. CDR3 length: 15 amino acids. Germline V CDR1 and CDR2: SGHTA, FQGTGA. The J segment lost 2 bases and the V segment lost 6 bases, leaving 10 bases of the junction unmatched. CDR3 region: CASSPGTVVAYEQYF. The CDR3 bases are TGTGCCAGCAGTCCCGGGACAGTCGTTGCCTACGAGCAGTACTTC. The full variable domain, its missing parts supplied by reference TRBV7-3 and TRBJ2-7, is GAGVSQTPSNKVTEKGKYVELRCDPISGHTALYWYRQSLGQGPEFLIYFQGTGAADDSGLPNDRFFAVRPEGSVSTLKIQRTERGDSAVYLCASSPGTVVAYEQYFGPGTRLTVT.